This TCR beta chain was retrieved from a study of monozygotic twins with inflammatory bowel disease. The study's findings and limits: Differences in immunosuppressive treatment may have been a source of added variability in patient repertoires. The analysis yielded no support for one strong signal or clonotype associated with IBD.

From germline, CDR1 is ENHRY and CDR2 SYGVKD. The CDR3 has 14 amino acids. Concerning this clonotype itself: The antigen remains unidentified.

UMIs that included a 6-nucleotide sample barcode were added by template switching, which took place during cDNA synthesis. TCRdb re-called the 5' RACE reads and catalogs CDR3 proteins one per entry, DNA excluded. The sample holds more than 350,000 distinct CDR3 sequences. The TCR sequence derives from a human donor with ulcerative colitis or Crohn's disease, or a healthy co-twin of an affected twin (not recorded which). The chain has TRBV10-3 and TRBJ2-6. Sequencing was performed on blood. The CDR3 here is CAISHSSGANVLTF.